This note documents a single T cell receptor beta chain sequence. Measured with immunoSEQ multiplex PCR; TCRdb has only the in-frame clones, and not every one. The data show around 200,000 clones, about 93% seen once. Looked up from germline, CDR1 is MGHRA and CDR2 is YSYEKL. V was cut by 1 base and J by 3 bases, with 16 bases left in between. The CDR3 has 16 amino acids. This entry is derived from a study of control samples from healthy donors and cancer patients. The V gene is TRBV4-1, the J gene TRBJ2-7, with D tentatively TRBD1 (5 bases). This receptor was identified in a man in his fifties or sixties in good health. Sequenced: blood. CDR3 amino acids: CASSQVWSRVNYEQYF. For the CDR3, the DNA is TGCGCCAGCAGCCAAGTCTGGAGCAGGGTCAACTACGAGCAGTACTTC.